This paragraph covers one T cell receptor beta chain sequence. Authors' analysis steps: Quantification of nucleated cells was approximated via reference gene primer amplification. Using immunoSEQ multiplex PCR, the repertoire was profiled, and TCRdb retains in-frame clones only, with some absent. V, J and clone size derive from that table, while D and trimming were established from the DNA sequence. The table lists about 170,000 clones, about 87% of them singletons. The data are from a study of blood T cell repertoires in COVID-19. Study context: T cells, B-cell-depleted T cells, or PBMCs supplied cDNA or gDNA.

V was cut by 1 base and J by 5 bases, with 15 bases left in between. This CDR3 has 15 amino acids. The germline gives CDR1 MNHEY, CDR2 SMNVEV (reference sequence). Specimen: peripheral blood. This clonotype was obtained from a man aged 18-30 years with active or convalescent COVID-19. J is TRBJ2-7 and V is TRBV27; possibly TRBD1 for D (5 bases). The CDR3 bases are TGTGCCAGCAGTTTATACAGGACCGACGCCAACGAGCAGTACTTC. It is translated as CASSLYRTDANEQYF.